This T cell receptor beta chain is from a study of CD8+ T cells in alopecia areata. Across the whole study: C3H/HeJ donors aged about 6-12 months with spontaneous alopecia supplied skin grafted onto roughly 7-11-week-old female C3H/HeJ mice. General study points: Higher clonality than in normal scalp was seen in lesional scalp, especially alopecia totalis/universalis. Sequencing of scalp samples also captures resident alphabeta T cells of normal skin. Patients shared TCRs less clearly than mice did, possibly for HLA-related reasons.

Germline values: CDR1 FNHDT, CDR2 SITEND (reference sequence). This CDR3 has 16 amino acids. The trim removed 4 bases at V and 1 base at J, leaving 3 bases unmatched. CD4, CD8alpha, NKG2D, NKG2ACE and other markers guided sorting of pooled cutaneous lymph node cells. RNA was extracted and reverse transcribed into cDNA as the sequencing template. Sequencing used immunoSEQ multiplex PCR; TCRdb keeps in-frame clones, though not all of them. The repertoire consists of 250,000 or so clones, none detected only once. This clone turned up a few times. What it binds is unknown. Genes and germline are mouse. The read gets to within 4 residues of the CDR3 end, and the germline J gene fills in the rest.

The sample consisted of CD4+ T cells sorted from a lymph node. This TCR was sampled from a C3H/HeJ mouse with alopecia areata. The mice in this strain carry MHC haplotype H2-k. The chain has TRBV19 and TRBJ2-1, with 12 bases fitting TRBD2. CDR3 DNA, as far as it was read: TGTGCCAGCAGTCCGACTGGGGGGGCGAACTATGCT. It yields the protein CASSPTGGANYA. The whole CDR3 sequence reads CASSPTGGANYAEQFF.